The TCR beta chain described here comes from a study of T cell repertoires in cytomegalovirus infection (dated by TCRdb to between 2018 and 2020). With respect to the entire study: Because public TCR beta signatures pointed to carriage of CMV infection together with the matching HLA type, the HLA type of each donor mattered for the analysis.

Including cysteine and phenylalanine, the CDR3 has 14 amino acids. The sequence is cut down to CDR3 DNA, 42 bases in frame from base 1. V lost 3 bases and J lost 2 bases; the stretch between them is 10 bases long. From a lookup of the germline V gene, CDR1 and CDR2 are MNHNS and SASEGT. The paper as a whole reports these results and caveats: In both this cohort and an independent cohort of more than 350 donors, the cumulative frequency of public TCR beta family members distinguished carriers of CMV infection plus the relevant HLA type. The ex vivo response was dominated by HLA-C-restricted CMV-specific TCR beta clonotypes, which also provided the single most frequent clonotype in two of eight donors.

Turning to this clonotype: Its specific antigen is unknown. Base-call qualities are not available, and no considerably larger clone is one nucleotide away.

The run used an Illumina HiSeq 1500. In TCRdb, the public reads were trimmed at Q25 with fastp and aligned with MiXCR, with productive beta chains retained. A single entry per CDR3 protein holds the most common genes and DNA from its merged rows. This sample is represented by hundreds of thousands of distinct CDR3 sequences; about 9.1% of them were singletons. The ten largest clones add up to around 2.6% of the sample. What was sequenced was PBMCs. The receptor comes from a human donor in good health (CMV status not recorded). Some clones in this sample may be carry-over from other donors' samples. The rearranged segments are TRBV6-1 and TRBJ1-2; the D gene remains uncertain. The DNA sequence follows: TGTGCCAGCAGTGAGGGGTGGCAGAACTATGGCTACACCTTC. This is translated as CASSEGWQNYGYTF.